The 14 T cell receptor beta chains below were found in one sample sequenced in a study of early T cells in non-severe SARS-CoV-2 infection. TCRdb reprocessed the 5' RACE reads via MiXCR and lists one record per CDR3 protein. Seen here are 25,000 to 35,000 distinct CDR3 sequences, about 4.9% observed once, and the top ten hold 20% to 25%. What was sequenced was whole blood. The source is an adult who was a healthcare worker with PCR-confirmed SARS-CoV-2 infection or an uninfected control (not recorded which).

This clonotype was observed at least ten times. The rearrangement joins TRBV27 to TRBJ2-5; D is possibly TRBD1 (5 bases). Trimming removed 3 bases at V and 4 bases at J, with 12 bases between. CDR3 size: 14 residues. CDR1 and CDR2 (germline): MNHEY, SMNVEV (reference sequence). In DNA, the CDR3 is TGTGCCAGCAGTTTTTGGGGCTCGGGAGAGACCCAGTACTTC. Translating gives CASSFWGSGETQYF.

V and J are TRBV7-2 and TRBJ2-1; possibly TRBD2 for D (6 bases). Trimming removed 4 bases at V and 5 bases at J, with 15 bases between. This CDR3 region has 15 residues. Germline assignment: CDR1 SGHTA and CDR2 FQGNSA. The CDR3 DNA reads as TGTGCCAGCAGCTCGCTCGGGACTCCCGACAATGAGCAGTTCTTC. Translation: CASSSLGTPDNEQFF. Full variable domain (outside the CDR3, taken from reference TRBV7-2 and TRBJ2-1): GAGVSQSPSNKVTEKGKDVELRCDPISGHTALYWYRQSLGQGLEFLIYFQGNSAPDKSGLPSDRFSAERTGGSVSTLTIQRTQQEDSAVYLCASSSLGTPDNEQFFGPGTRLTVL.

At least ten counts were recorded for this clonotype. This chain joins TRBV6-5 and TRBJ2-7, with 7 positions matching TRBD1. The CDR3 is 15 amino acids. Per the germline V gene, CDR1 is MNHEY and CDR2 is SVGAGI. J lost 6 bases, V lost 5 bases, and 13 bases had no gene match. The CDR3, as DNA: TGTGCCAGCAGTCAATCACAGGGGCCCCCTTCCGAGCAGTACTTC. Its translation: CASSQSQGPPSEQYF.

This clonotype appeared many times. This sequence joins TRBV10-3 and TRBJ1-1; weak D call: TRBD1 (6 bases). This CDR3 contains 17 residues. The ends were cut back, 0 bases at V and 0 bases at J, with 14 bases in the middle. Germline V gene data show CDR1 as ENHRY and CDR2 as SYGVKD. This CDR3 reads CAISESDWTALNTEAFF. CDR3 nucleotide sequence: TGTGCCATCAGTGAGTCGGATTGGACAGCATTGAACACTGAAGCTTTCTTT.

This clonotype has a count of ten or more. The chain employs TRBV2 and TRBJ2-1, with 13 positions matching TRBD2. This CDR3 spans 14 amino acids. V was clipped by 4 bases and J by 8 bases; unmatched bases: 2. Germline V gives CDR1 SNHLY, CDR2 FYNNEI. In DNA, the CDR3 is TGTGCCAGCAGTGGGACTAGCGGGAGACATGAGCAGTTCTTC. Protein: CASSGTSGRHEQFF.

In this sample, this clonotype turned up many times. CDR3 in amino acids: CASSQGIGSWNQPQHF. CDR3 in DNA: TGTGCCAGCAGCCAAGGAATAGGCTCCTGGAATCAGCCCCAGCATTTT. The chain joins TRBV3-1 to TRBJ1-5; D not certain. In germline, CDR1 is LGHDT, CDR2 YNNKEL (reference sequence). Trimming pared 1 base from V and 4 bases from J, leaving 14 bases between. This CDR3 has 16 residues.

V and J are TRBV7-9 and TRBJ2-7; either TRBD1 or TRBD2 may fit D (5 bases each). Germline CDR1 SEHNR, CDR2 FQNEAQ (reference sequence). This CDR3 spans 15 amino acids. Deletions cut 0 bases from V and 2 bases from J, with 11 bases between. The CDR3 reads CASSLAEGPTYEQYF. As DNA, the CDR3 is TGTGCCAGCAGCTTAGCCGAGGGACCCACCTACGAGCAGTACTTC.

There are a few counts of this clonotype. The rearrangement joins TRBV19 to TRBJ2-1; maybe TRBD2 (6 bases). Germline V lookup: CDR1 LNHDA, CDR2 SQIVND (reference sequence). Trimming removed 5 bases from V and 7 bases from J, with 18 bases in between. This CDR3 contains 15 residues. CDR3 region: CASSASPEGWNEQFF. DNA for the CDR3: TGTGCCAGTAGTGCCTCCCCGGAGGGGTGGAATGAGCAGTTCTTC.

This clonotype was seen at least ten times. The J gene is TRBJ2-7, the V gene TRBV6-1; D is undetermined. Trimming took 3 bases from V and 3 from J, leaving 3 bases between them. Germline CDR1 and CDR2: MNHNS and SASEGT. CDR3 length: 11 residues. CDR3 sequence: CASSDNYEQYF. CDR3 in DNA: TGTGCCAGCAGTGATAACTACGAGCAGTACTTC.

CDR3 sequence: CAIRQLAGSLNEQFF. The CDR3 bases are TGTGCCATCAGGCAACTAGCGGGCTCTCTCAATGAGCAGTTCTTC. This rearrangement joins TRBV10-3 to TRBJ2-1; 9 bases fit TRBD2. Trimming took 6 bases from V and 6 from J; bases not matched to a gene: 9. This CDR3 region has 15 residues. Germline CDR1 and CDR2: ENHRY and SYGVKD.

This clonotype has at least ten counts. The chain uses TRBV7-2 and TRBJ2-1; the D gene is possibly TRBD2 (6 bases). Trimming pared 2 bases from V and 2 bases from J, leaving 10 bases between. CDR1 is SGHTA and CDR2 is FQGNSA in the germline V gene. The CDR3 runs 15 residues. CDR3 coding DNA: TGTGCCAGCAGCTTAAGTGGGGGGACCTACAATGAGCAGTTCTTC. Amino acid sequence: CASSLSGGTYNEQFF.

This clonotype was detected a few times. This chain joins TRBV5-1 and TRBJ2-1; D is unresolved. The V and J ends lost 6 bases and 9 bases respectively, with 10 bases between them. Per germline, CDR1 SGHRS and CDR2 YFSETQ. This CDR3 comprises 11 residues. The CDR3 DNA follows: TGCGCCAGCAAGGAAAGGAGTGAGCAGTTCTTC. Translating gives CASKERSEQFF.

Ten or more counts support this clonotype. The chain carries TRBV12-3 or TRBV12-4 and TRBJ2-1; 10 positions agree with TRBD1. The CDR3 runs 14 residues. V gave up 5 bases and J gave up 10 bases; unmatched junction bases: 8. CDR3: CASSRQGAFGEQFF. The DNA for the CDR3 is TGTGCCAGCAGTCGACAGGGGGCGTTCGGAGAGCAGTTCTTC.

There are many counts of this clonotype. The J gene is TRBJ1-1, the V gene TRBV28; tentative D call: TRBD1 (5 bases). The CDR3 runs 13 residues. Trimming pared 5 bases from V and 4 bases from J, leaving 11 bases between. Germline V gives CDR1 MDHEN, CDR2 SYDVKM. DNA of the CDR3: TGTGCCAGCAGTCCGGCGGGGGGCACTGAAGCTTTCTTT. Translating it yields CASSPAGGTEAFF.